The 15 T cell receptor beta chains reported below all come from one sample, sequenced in a study of cytomegalovirus exposure and HLA in healthy donors. PCR employed 60 Vbeta and 13 Jbeta primers. This table comes from immunoSEQ multiplex PCR, and its TCRdb copy is limited to in-frame clones, with some not included. The sample has over 150,000 clones, roughly 75% seen once. Sequenced sample: PBMCs. The receptor set was obtained from a woman aged 45-60 years in good health and CMV-seropositive.

CDR3: CASRNPSGTGAYEQYF. The CDR3 coding sequence is TGTGCCAGCAGAAACCCCTCCGGGACAGGGGCCTACGAGCAGTACTTC. The chain employs TRBV6-6 and TRBJ2-7, with 10 bases aligning to TRBD1. This CDR3 comprises 16 residues. Germline V gene lookup returns CDR1 MNHNY and CDR2 SVGAGI (reference sequence). J was trimmed by 2 bases and V by 6 bases; bases with no gene match: 10.

The V call is TRBV5-4, the J call TRBJ1-4, with D possibly matching TRBD1 (5 bases). The ends were cut back, 4 bases at V and 5 bases at J, with 15 bases in the middle. This CDR3 contains 15 residues. Germline V gene data show CDR1 as SGHNT and CDR2 as YYREEE (reference sequence). CDR3 sequence: CASSNKTVSNEKLFF. CDR3 DNA sequence: TGTGCCAGCAGCAACAAGACAGTGTCAAATGAAAAACTGTTTTTT.

The V and J genes are TRBV9 and TRBJ2-3, with unresolved D. In germline, CDR1 is SGDLS, CDR2 YYNGEE. Trimming cost V 0 bases and J 6 bases, with 8 bases left between them. The CDR3 is made up of 13 amino acids. CDR3 amino acids: CASSVEPRDTQYF. As DNA, the CDR3 is TGTGCCAGCAGCGTAGAACCGAGGGATACGCAGTATTTT.

The gene calls are TRBV5-1 and TRBJ1-1, with a possible D match to TRBD1 (6 bases). The CDR3 runs 14 residues. Deletions cut 5 bases from V and 0 bases from J, with 11 bases between. Germline values: CDR1 SGHRS, CDR2 YFSETQ. The CDR3 DNA reads TGCGCCAGCAGTCCGGACAGCCTGAACACTGAAGCTTTCTTT. It translates to CASSPDSLNTEAFF.

The chain links TRBV7-3 to TRBJ2-7; no reliable D call. The V end lost 0 bases, the J end lost 3 bases, and 12 bases lay between the germline ends. CDR3 size: 15 residues. CDR1 is SGHTA, CDR2 FQGTGA, per germline. The DNA for the CDR3 is TGTGCCAGCAGCTTAACGGCGGTCCAAAACTACGAGCAGTACTTC. Protein sequence: CASSLTAVQNYEQYF.

This chain joins TRBV5-1 and TRBJ2-1; 9 bases match TRBD1. V was clipped by 0 bases and J by 3 bases; unmatched bases: 7. CDR3 length: 17 amino acids. Looked up from germline, CDR1 is SGHRS and CDR2 is YFSETQ. The chain's CDR3 is CASSLDLGQGFYNEQFF. The CDR3 DNA reads TGCGCCAGCAGCTTGGATCTGGGACAGGGCTTCTACAATGAGCAGTTCTTC.

The V call is TRBV4-3, the J call TRBJ1-2; possibly TRBD1 for D (5 bases). The CDR3 is made up of 15 amino acids. Germline assignment: CDR1 LGHNA and CDR2 YSLEER. V was clipped by 0 bases and J by 8 bases, with 16 bases between them. The CDR3 loop reads CASSQDTHSTVGYTF. CDR3 DNA sequence: TGCGCCAGCAGCCAAGATACCCACTCGACAGTCGGCTACACCTTC.

The gene calls are TRBV5-5 and TRBJ1-2; D not certain. Trimming shortened V by 2 bases and J by 2 bases, and 10 bases separated the two germline ends. Germline values: CDR1 SGHKS, CDR2 YYEKEE (reference sequence). The CDR3 consists of 14 residues. The CDR3 sequence: CASSFPSGNYGYTF. Written as DNA, the CDR3 is TGTGCCAGCAGCTTCCCCTCGGGAAACTATGGCTACACCTTC.

The V gene is TRBV29-1, the J gene TRBJ1-1; 8 bases match TRBD1. The CDR3 has 12 amino acids. With 6 bases clipped from V and 4 bases from J, the junction kept 4 bases outside the gene matches. From germline, CDR1 is SQVTM and CDR2 ANQGSEA. The CDR3 DNA reads as TGCAGCGTAGGGACAGGAAGCACTGAAGCTTTCTTT. Amino acids: CSVGTGSTEAFF.

The chain joins TRBV4-1 to TRBJ1-6; tentatively, D is TRBD1 (5 bases). Germline V gene data show CDR1 as MGHRA and CDR2 as YSYEKL. V was pared by 0 bases and J by 7 bases, with 16 bases between. The CDR3 covers 17 residues. The chain's CDR3 is CASSQEIVGALNSPLHF. Here the CDR3 DNA reads TGCGCCAGCAGCCAAGAAATTGTTGGGGCCCTAAATTCACCCCTCCACTTT.

This clone has a single count. This sequence joins TRBV19 and TRBJ2-2; perhaps TRBD2 as D (5 bases). V gave up 2 bases and J gave up 7 bases, with 23 bases separating them. This CDR3 region has 18 residues. Germline lookup yields CDR1 LNHDA and CDR2 SQIVND (reference sequence). The CDR3, as DNA: TGTGCCAGTAGTATACTCCCATGGTTGATGGCGGGCAGCGGGGAGCTGTTTTTT. It yields the protein CASSILPWLMAGSGELFF.

This sequence joins TRBV6-6 and TRBJ1-2; 9 positions agree with TRBD1. V was pared by 5 bases and J by 2 bases, with 6 bases of the junction left unmatched. Germline CDR1 reads MNHNY; CDR2 reads SVGAGI (reference sequence). This CDR3 is 15 amino acids long. The CDR3 DNA follows: TGTGCCAGCAGTCACCCCGGGACAGGGAACTATGGCTACACCTTC. Amino acid sequence: CASSHPGTGNYGYTF.

CDR3: CASSLSSGMNSPLHF. In nucleotides, the CDR3 is TGTGCCAGCAGCTTATCTTCAGGGATGAATTCACCCCTCCACTTT. This chain connects TRBV11-2 to TRBJ1-6; possible D gene TRBD1, 5 bases. Germline V lookup: CDR1 SGHAT, CDR2 FQNNGV. The CDR3 is made up of 15 amino acids. V lost 2 bases, J lost 7 bases, and 12 bases lay in between.

The rearrangement links TRBV7-2 to TRBJ2-3; TRBD2 might be the D (5 bases). The CDR3 loop spans 16 amino acids. V dropped 3 bases and J dropped 2 bases, with 15 bases sitting between them. Looked up from germline, CDR1 is SGHTA and CDR2 is FQGNSA. CDR3 coding DNA: TGTGCCAGCAGCTTCTTCCGGGGTCCCCCCACAGATACGCAGTATTTT. It specifies CASSFFRGPPTDTQYF. The variable domain in full, with the rest retrieved from reference TRBV7-2 and TRBJ2-3, is GAGVSQSPSNKVTEKGKDVELRCDPISGHTALYWYRQSLGQGLEFLIYFQGNSAPDKSGLPSDRFSAERTGGSVSTLTIQRTQQEDSAVYLCASSFFRGPPTDTQYFGPGTRLTVL.

This chain joins TRBV30 and TRBJ1-2; D is perhaps TRBD1 (5 bases). CDR3 length equals 13 residues. Trimming left V 2 bases short and J 4 bases short, with 11 bases between. Germline V gene sequence: CDR1 GTSNPN, CDR2 SVGIG (reference sequence). In nucleotides, the CDR3 is TGTGCCTGGAGTACAGGAATGGGCTATGGCTACACCTTC. Translating gives CAWSTGMGYGYTF.